The 15 T cell receptor beta chains presented below share a single source sample, sequenced in a study of T cell responses to AZD1222 COVID-19 vaccine. Sequencing used immunoSEQ multiplex PCR; TCRdb keeps in-frame clones, though not all of them. This table has approximately 79,000 clones, approximately 89% appearing once. The sample was peripheral blood, taken on day 0 of AZD1222 vaccination. The receptors stem from an adult in good health.

CDR3 nucleotides: TGTGCCAGCAGCTTAGTCCGACAGGGGGATGGCTACACCTTC. Protein product: CASSLVRQGDGYTF. The chain recombines TRBV7-2 with TRBJ1-2; 9 bases align to TRBD1. Unmatched junction bases numbered 3, after V lost 1 base and J lost 6 bases. Germline loops: CDR1 SGHTA, CDR2 FQGNSA. The CDR3 is 14 amino acids. Full variable domain (remainder filled in from reference TRBV7-2 and TRBJ1-2): GAGVSQSPSNKVTEKGKDVELRCDPISGHTALYWYRQSLGQGLEFLIYFQGNSAPDKSGLPSDRFSAERTGGSVSTLTIQRTQQEDSAVYLCASSLVRQGDGYTFGSGTRLTVV.

This chain uses TRBV6-6 with TRBJ1-5; D not resolved. Trimming took 6 bases from V and 2 from J, leaving 11 bases between them. Germline-derived CDR1 and CDR2 are MNHNY and SVGAGI (reference sequence). The CDR3 consists of 14 residues. This CDR3 reads CASSRGDGNQPQHF. The DNA for the CDR3 is TGTGCCAGCAGCCGTGGAGATGGCAATCAGCCCCAGCATTTT.

This chain joins TRBV5-4 and TRBJ1-1; D is undetermined. The CDR3 is 14 amino acids. Trimming shortened V by 1 base and J by 4 bases, and 11 bases separated the two germline ends. Germline V gene sequence: CDR1 SGHNT, CDR2 YYREEE (reference sequence). The CDR3 DNA is TGTGCCAGCAGCTTGAAGGGTGTGGTCACTGAAGCTTTCTTT. Protein sequence: CASSLKGVVTEAFF.

The V gene is TRBV3-1 (or the pseudogene TRBV3-2), the J gene TRBJ1-3; D gene ambiguous. CDR1 LGHDT and CDR2 YNNKEL come from the germline V gene (reference sequence). The CDR3 covers 17 residues. Trimming took 1 base from V and 2 from J, leaving 15 bases between them. The CDR3 sequence is CASSQGSQTEAGNTIYF. CDR3 nucleotide sequence: TGTGCCAGCAGCCAAGGATCCCAAACAGAGGCTGGAAACACCATATATTTT.

This rearrangement joins TRBV6-5 to TRBJ2-3; 9 bases are shared with TRBD1. V was clipped by 0 bases and J by 11 bases; unmatched bases: 3. The CDR3 covers 13 residues. In germline, CDR1 is MNHEY, CDR2 SVGAGI. As DNA, the CDR3 is TGTGCCAGCAGTTACTCGGGACAGGGCGAGCAGTATTTT. This translates into CASSYSGQGEQYF.

V and J are TRBV6-6 and TRBJ2-1; unclear D gene. CDR1 and CDR2 from the germline V gene are MNHNY and SVGAGI (reference sequence). V was clipped by 1 base and J by 9 bases, with 10 bases between them. This CDR3 region has 13 residues. CDR3 coding DNA: TGTGCCAGCAGTTACTTCTCCCCGGGTGAGCAGTTCTTC. Translated, it gives CASSYFSPGEQFF.

This sequence joins TRBV9 and TRBJ2-2; 11 bases map to TRBD2. This CDR3 contains 16 residues. J was trimmed by 6 bases and V by 4 bases; bases with no gene match: 8. The germline CDR1 and CDR2 sequences are SGDLS and YYNGEE. The CDR3 here is CASSSGTSGLAGELFF. The CDR3 DNA follows: TGTGCCAGCAGCTCAGGGACTAGCGGATTAGCCGGGGAGCTGTTTTTT.

The chain uses TRBV27 and TRBJ1-2, with D perhaps matching TRBD1 (5 bases). Looked up from germline, CDR1 is MNHEY and CDR2 is SMNVEV (reference sequence). The CDR3 loop spans 13 amino acids. Trimming took 5 bases from V and 6 from J, leaving 13 bases between them. The CDR3 DNA reads as TGTGCCAGCAGTCGGTCAGGGTTGGATGGCTACACCTTC. As protein: CASSRSGLDGYTF.

V gene TRBV7-6 combines with J gene TRBJ2-1; tentatively, D is TRBD2 (6 bases). From germline, CDR1 is SGHVS and CDR2 FNYEAQ. V lost 5 bases and J 12 bases, leaving 17 bases between the germline ends. This CDR3 contains 13 residues. The CDR3 here is CASSPPLALLQFF. The CDR3 DNA follows: TGTGCCAGCAGCCCACCCCTAGCGCTTTTGCAGTTCTTC.

In its sample, this clone was seen a few times. This chain joins TRBV19 and TRBJ2-7; 12 bases align to TRBD1. The ends lost 3 bases at V and 4 bases at J; junction bases unmatched: 7. Germline-derived CDR1 and CDR2 are LNHDA and SQIVND (reference sequence). There are 16 residues in the CDR3. CDR3 in DNA: TGTGCCAGTAGTATCACCGGGACAGGGGGCCGGTACGAGCAGTACTTC. Amino acid sequence: CASSITGTGGRYEQYF.

This clone was seen more than once but under ten times. The chain joins TRBV28 to TRBJ1-5, with 7 nucleotides matching TRBD1. Germline CDR1 reads MDHEN; CDR2 reads SYDVKM. V shed 6 bases and J 7 bases; nucleotides not matched to a gene: 6. There are 13 residues in the CDR3. CDR3 in DNA: TGTGCCAGCAGGGAGGGGGCAGGGCAGCCCCAGCATTTT. Encoded protein: CASREGAGQPQHF.

The V gene is TRBV5-1, the J gene TRBJ1-6; D unresolved. The germline gives CDR1 SGHRS, CDR2 YFSETQ. Trimming stripped 2 bases from V and 7 bases from J, with 10 bases between. The CDR3 loop spans 14 amino acids. CDR3 nucleotide sequence: TGCGCCAGCAGCTTAGAGGTGGGGAATTCACCCCTCCACTTT. Encoded protein: CASSLEVGNSPLHF. The variable domain in full, completed from reference TRBV5-1 and TRBJ1-6, reads KAGVTQTPRYLIKTRGQQVTLSCSPISGHRSVSWYQQTPGQGLQFLFEYFSETQRNKGNFPGRFSGRQFSNSRSEMNVSTLELGDSALYLCASSLEVGNSPLHFGNGTRLTVT.

V usage is TRBV9 and J usage is TRBJ1-4; D is ambiguous. The germline V and J ends were trimmed by 0 bases and 0 bases, with 12 bases remaining between them. The CDR3 covers 17 residues. In germline, CDR1 is SGDLS, CDR2 YYNGEE. The CDR3 loop reads CASSVGRYDTTNEKLFF. CDR3 in DNA: TGTGCCAGCAGCGTAGGAAGATATGACACAACTAATGAAAAACTGTTTTTT.

The genes are TRBV20-1 and TRBJ1-2; no definite D call. Per the germline V gene, CDR1 is DFQATT and CDR2 is SNEGSKA (reference sequence). This CDR3 has 11 amino acids. V was clipped by 6 bases and J by 2 bases, with 7 bases between them. In DNA form, the CDR3 reads TGCAGTGCCGGGCACAACTATGGCTACACCTTC. Amino acid sequence: CSAGHNYGYTF.

The chain combines TRBV28 with TRBJ1-2; D not resolved. The CDR3 sequence is 13 residues long. The germline CDR1 and CDR2 sequences are MDHEN and SYDVKM. V lost 2 bases to trimming and J lost 2 bases, with 6 bases between them. The CDR3 here is CASSLAPNYGYTF. CDR3 nucleotides: TGTGCCAGCAGTTTAGCACCAAACTATGGCTACACCTTC.